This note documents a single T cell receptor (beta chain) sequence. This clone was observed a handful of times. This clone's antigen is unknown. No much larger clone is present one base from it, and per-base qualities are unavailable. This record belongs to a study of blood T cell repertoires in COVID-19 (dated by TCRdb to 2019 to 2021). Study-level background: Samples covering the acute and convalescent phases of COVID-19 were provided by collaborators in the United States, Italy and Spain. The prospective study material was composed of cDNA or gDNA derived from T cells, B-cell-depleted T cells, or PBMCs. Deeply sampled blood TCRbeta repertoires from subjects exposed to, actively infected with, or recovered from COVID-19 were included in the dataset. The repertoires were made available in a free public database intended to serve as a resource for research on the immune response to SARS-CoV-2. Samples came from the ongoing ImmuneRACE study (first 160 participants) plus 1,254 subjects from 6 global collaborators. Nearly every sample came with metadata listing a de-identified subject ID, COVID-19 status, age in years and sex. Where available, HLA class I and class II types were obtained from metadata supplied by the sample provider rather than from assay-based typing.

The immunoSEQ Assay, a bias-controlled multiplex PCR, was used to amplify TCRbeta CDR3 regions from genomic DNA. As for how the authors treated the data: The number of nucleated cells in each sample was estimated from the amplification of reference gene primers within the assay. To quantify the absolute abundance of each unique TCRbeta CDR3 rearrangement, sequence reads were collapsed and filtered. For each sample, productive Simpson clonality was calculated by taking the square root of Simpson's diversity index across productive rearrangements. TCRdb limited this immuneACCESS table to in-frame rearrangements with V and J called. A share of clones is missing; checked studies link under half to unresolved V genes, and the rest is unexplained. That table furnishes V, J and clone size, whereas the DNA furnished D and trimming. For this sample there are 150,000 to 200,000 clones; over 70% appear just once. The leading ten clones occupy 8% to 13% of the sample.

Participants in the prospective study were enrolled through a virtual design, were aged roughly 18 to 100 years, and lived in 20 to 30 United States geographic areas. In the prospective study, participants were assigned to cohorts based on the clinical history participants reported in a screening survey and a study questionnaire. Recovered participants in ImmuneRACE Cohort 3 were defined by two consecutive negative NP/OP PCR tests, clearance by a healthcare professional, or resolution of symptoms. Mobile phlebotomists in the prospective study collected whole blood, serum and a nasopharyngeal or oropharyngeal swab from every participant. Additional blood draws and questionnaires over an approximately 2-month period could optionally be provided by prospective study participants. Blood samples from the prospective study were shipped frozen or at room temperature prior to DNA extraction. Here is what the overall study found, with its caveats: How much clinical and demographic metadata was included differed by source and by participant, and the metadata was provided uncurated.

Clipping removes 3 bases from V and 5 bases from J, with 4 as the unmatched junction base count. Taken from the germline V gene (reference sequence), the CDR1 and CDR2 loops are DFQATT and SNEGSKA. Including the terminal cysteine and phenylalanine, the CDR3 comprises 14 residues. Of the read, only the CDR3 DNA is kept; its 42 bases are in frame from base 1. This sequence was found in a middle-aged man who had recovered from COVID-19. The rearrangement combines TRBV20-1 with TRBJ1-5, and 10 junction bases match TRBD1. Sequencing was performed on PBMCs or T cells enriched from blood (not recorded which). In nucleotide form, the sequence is TGCAGTGCTAGTGCCGGGACAGGGGATCAGCCCCAGCATTTT. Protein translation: CSASAGTGDQPQHF.